This TCR beta chain was sequenced during a study of T cell repertoires in cytomegalovirus infection. Study overall: Well-studied HLA-B-restricted epitopes and recently identified HLA-C-restricted epitopes of CMV were both used in the study. Signatures in public TCR beta sequences pointed to both CMV infection and matching HLA type.

Findings and caveats of the study: Dominating the ex vivo response were HLA-C-restricted CMV-specific TCR beta clonotypes. People with CMV and the relevant HLA were identified by cumulative public TCR beta family frequency.

TCRdb analysed the reads with MiXCR anew, one entry per CDR3 protein. The sample shows around 430,000 distinct CDR3 sequences, approximately 42% of them seen only once. As concerns this clonotype: Its antigen is unknown.

The CDR3 contains 16 residues. Losses at the gene ends were 0 bases for V and 2 bases for J; bases not matched to a gene: 1. Germline V lookup: CDR1 SGHRS, CDR2 YFSETQ. V usage is TRBV5-1 and J usage is TRBJ2-3; 12 bases fit TRBD2. This sequence was found in a human donor in good health (CMV status not recorded). Some clones in this sample may be carry-over from other donors' samples. Sequenced here: cultured PBMCs, sampled from culture after CMV antigen stimulation. The CDR3 bases are TGCGCCAGCAGCTTGGGGACTAGCGGGGTCACAGATACGCAGTATTTT. It specifies CASSLGTSGVTDTQYF.